Included here is one T cell receptor (beta chain) sequence, with context. These data originate in a study of blood T cell repertoires in COVID-19. Study-wide background: Both acute and convalescent COVID-19 samples were obtained from the United States, Italy and Spain. Sources were T cells, B-cell-depleted T cells, or PBMCs; the material itself was cDNA or gDNA.

The germline CDR1 and CDR2 sequences are MNHEY and SVGAGI. The V end lost 2 bases, the J end lost 11 bases, and 12 bases lay between the germline ends. This CDR3 has 12 amino acids. Here immunoSEQ multiplex PCR was the method, and the copy in TCRdb shows in-frame clones only, minus some. The sample carries 300,000 to 350,000 clones, 80% to 95% recorded once. Patients of the Seattle cohort, enrolled during active infection, were followed longitudinally. The sample taken for sequencing was peripheral blood. The chain is built from TRBV6-5 and TRBJ1-1, with D perhaps matching TRBD1 (5 bases). This clonotype was obtained from a woman aged 25 to 45 with COVID-19, enrolled during active disease. CDR3 coding DNA: TGTGCCAGCAGTTACCCGGGGGACGGGGCTTTCTTT. It encodes CASSYPGDGAFF.